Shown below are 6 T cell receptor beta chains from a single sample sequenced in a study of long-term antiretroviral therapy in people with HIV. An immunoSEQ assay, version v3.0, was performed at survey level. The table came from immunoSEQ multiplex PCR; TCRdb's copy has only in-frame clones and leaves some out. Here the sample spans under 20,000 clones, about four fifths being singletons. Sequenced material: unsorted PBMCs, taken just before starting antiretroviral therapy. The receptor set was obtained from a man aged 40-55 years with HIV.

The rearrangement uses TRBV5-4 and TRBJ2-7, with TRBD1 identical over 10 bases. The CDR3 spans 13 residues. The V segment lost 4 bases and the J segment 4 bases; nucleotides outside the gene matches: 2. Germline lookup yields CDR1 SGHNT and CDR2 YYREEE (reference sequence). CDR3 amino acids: CASSQDRGYEQYF. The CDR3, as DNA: TGTGCCAGCAGCCAGGACAGGGGGTACGAGCAGTACTTC.

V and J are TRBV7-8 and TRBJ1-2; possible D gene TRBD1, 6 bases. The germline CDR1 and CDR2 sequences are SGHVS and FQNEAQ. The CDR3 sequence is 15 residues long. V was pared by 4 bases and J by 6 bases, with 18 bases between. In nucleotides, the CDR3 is TGTGCCAGCAGCTCCGGACAGTCTCTAAACAATGGCTACACCTTC. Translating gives CASSSGQSLNNGYTF.

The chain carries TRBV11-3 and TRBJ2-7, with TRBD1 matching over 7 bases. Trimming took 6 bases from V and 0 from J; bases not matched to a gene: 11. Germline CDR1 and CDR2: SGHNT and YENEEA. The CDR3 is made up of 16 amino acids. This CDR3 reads CASSPVWTGSSYEQYF. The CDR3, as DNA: TGTGCCAGCAGTCCTGTTTGGACAGGCAGCTCCTACGAGCAGTACTTC.

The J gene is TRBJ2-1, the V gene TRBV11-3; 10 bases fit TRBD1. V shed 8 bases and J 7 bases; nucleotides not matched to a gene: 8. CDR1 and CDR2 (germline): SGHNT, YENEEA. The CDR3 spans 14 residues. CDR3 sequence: CASGIRTGGNEQFF. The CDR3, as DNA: TGTGCCAGCGGAATCAGGACAGGGGGTAATGAGCAGTTCTTC.

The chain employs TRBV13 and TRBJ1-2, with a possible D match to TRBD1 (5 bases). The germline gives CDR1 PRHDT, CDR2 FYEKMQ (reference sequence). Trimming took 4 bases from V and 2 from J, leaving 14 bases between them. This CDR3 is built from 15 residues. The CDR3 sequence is CASSSRTHPNYGYTF. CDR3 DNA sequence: TGTGCCAGCAGCTCCCGGACACATCCGAACTATGGCTACACCTTC.

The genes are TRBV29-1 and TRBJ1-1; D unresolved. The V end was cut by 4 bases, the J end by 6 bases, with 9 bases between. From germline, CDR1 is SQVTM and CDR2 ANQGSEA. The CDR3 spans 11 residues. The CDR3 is CSVGDAPEAFF. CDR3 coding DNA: TGCAGCGTTGGAGATGCACCTGAAGCTTTCTTT.